The next 11 T cell receptor beta chains were all read from a single sample in a study of T-cell memory formation after mild COVID-19. TCRdb independently ran MiXCR on the 5' RACE reads; one entry per CDR3 protein. The sample records tens of thousands of distinct CDR3 sequences, 28% being singletons. Sequencing was performed on PBMCs or a T cell subset sorted from them (not recorded which). These receptors originate from a young man who had mild COVID-19 (a few samples of this study predate the infection). Cell type and time point are not known.

This clonotype appeared a few times. This chain uses TRBV9 with TRBJ1-1; TRBD1 matches at 7 bases. V was pared by 3 bases and J by 0 bases, with 2 bases of the junction left unmatched. The CDR3 is 14 residues long. Germline CDR1 and CDR2: SGDLS and YYNGEE. CDR3 bases: TGTGCCAGCAGCGCGGGACAGTTGAACACTGAAGCTTTCTTT. It is translated as CASSAGQLNTEAFF.

This clonotype has at least ten counts. In DNA, the CDR3 is TGTGCCAGCAGTTACGAAACCTACGAGCAGTACTTC. It specifies CASSYETYEQYF. This chain links TRBV4-2 with TRBJ2-7; D is unclear. This CDR3 spans 12 amino acids. Germline CDR1 is LGHNA and CDR2 is YNFKEQ. V lost 6 bases and J 2 bases, leaving 8 bases between the germline ends.

The rearrangement links TRBV7-9 to TRBJ2-7; possible D gene TRBD2, 6 bases. There are 12 residues in the CDR3. The V and J ends lost 4 bases and 5 bases respectively, with 9 bases between them. The germline V gene has CDR1 SEHNR and CDR2 FQNEAQ (reference sequence). CDR3 bases: TGTGCCAGCAGCTCGGGACTTAACGAGCAGTACTTC. As protein: CASSSGLNEQYF.

The J gene is TRBJ2-7, the V gene TRBV4-1; D ambiguous. This CDR3 comprises 13 residues. CDR1 MGHRA and CDR2 YSYEKL come from the germline V gene. Trimming took off 1 base at V and 12 bases at J, with 16 bases between the two ends. CDR3 sequence (DNA): TGCGCCAGCAGCCAAGTATCAGGTAGCCTTCTGTACGTC. Residues: CASSQVSGSLLYV.

This clonotype has a handful of counts. This sequence joins TRBV4-3 and TRBJ2-7; D ambiguous. Looked up from germline, CDR1 is LGHNA and CDR2 is YSLEER. The V gene lost 0 bases and the J gene lost 3 bases, with 12 bases spanning the gap. CDR3 length: 15 residues. DNA of the CDR3: TGCGCCAGCAGCCAAGAGTTCGGCGGCAGCTACGAGCAGTACTTC. Translation gives CASSQEFGGSYEQYF.

V usage is TRBV6-6 and J usage is TRBJ1-5, with D unresolved. Germline V lookup: CDR1 MNHNY, CDR2 SVGAGI (reference sequence). V dropped 6 bases and J dropped 4 bases, with 10 bases sitting between them. This CDR3 contains 13 residues. Here the CDR3 reads CASSRARNQPQHF. The CDR3 nucleotides read TGTGCCAGCAGCCGCGCCCGTAATCAGCCCCAGCATTTT.

The gene calls are TRBV6-5 and TRBJ1-1, with D maybe TRBD1 (6 bases). V was trimmed by 5 bases and J by 4 bases, leaving 14 bases between them. Germline values: CDR1 MNHEY, CDR2 SVGAGI. This CDR3 has 14 residues. The CDR3 loop reads CASSTIQGSTEAFF. Here the CDR3 DNA reads TGTGCCAGCAGTACGATACAGGGATCCACTGAAGCTTTCTTT.

The chain uses TRBV6-5 and TRBJ2-3; D unresolved. V shed 4 bases and J shed 0 bases, with 5 bases lying between them. The CDR3 is made up of 13 amino acids. Germline V gene sequence: CDR1 MNHEY, CDR2 SVGAGI. The chain's CDR3 is CASSSKSTDTQYF. CDR3 sequence (DNA): TGTGCCAGCAGTTCGAAAAGCACAGATACGCAGTATTTT.

The sample holds a few counts of this clonotype. The rearrangement uses TRBV27 and TRBJ2-3, with D perhaps TRBD1 (6 bases). The CDR3 is made up of 16 amino acids. V was shortened by 4 bases and J by 2 bases, with 16 bases between the two germline ends. Germline V gene sequence: CDR1 MNHEY, CDR2 SMNVEV (reference sequence). CDR3 in amino acids: CASSSDRQFITDTQYF. The CDR3 nucleotides are TGTGCCAGCAGTTCCGACAGGCAATTTATCACAGATACGCAGTATTTT.

In this sample, this clonotype turned up a few times. V usage is TRBV7-9 and J usage is TRBJ2-5; D gene unclear. This CDR3 is built from 14 residues. Germline assignment: CDR1 SEHNR and CDR2 FQNEAQ (reference sequence). V shed 6 bases and J shed 1 base, with 12 bases lying between them. This chain's CDR3 is CASRADGFQETQYF. The CDR3 DNA reads TGTGCCAGCAGGGCGGACGGTTTCCAAGAGACCCAGTACTTC.

This chain joins TRBV4-1 and TRBJ2-5, with 10 bases matching TRBD2. Germline V gene sequence: CDR1 MGHRA, CDR2 YSYEKL. Trimming took 0 bases from V and 5 from J; bases not matched to a gene: 6. This CDR3 comprises 16 residues. CDR3: CASSQELAGGAETQYF. CDR3 nucleotide sequence: TGCGCCAGCAGCCAAGAATTAGCGGGGGGAGCTGAGACCCAGTACTTC.